Below are 24 T cell receptor beta chains sequenced from a single sample in a study of Ad26.COV2.S vaccination and SARS-CoV-2 variants. Treatment described: approximately 18 received Ad26.COV2.S at low or high dose, single or two shots; 5 received placebo; per-sample allocation not given. Vaccine and placebo recipients were sampled on day 63 after the first injection. Clones were sequenced by immunoSEQ multiplex PCR, and TCRdb holds only the in-frame ones, with some missing. Of some 480,000 clones in the sample, roughly 87% were seen once. The sequencing used peripheral blood, collected in a trial of Ad26.COV2.S vaccine versus placebo. Source of these receptors: a person aged 18 to 65 who received the Ad26.COV2.S COVID-19 vaccine or a placebo.

The chain combines TRBV25-1 with TRBJ1-2; no clear D gene. Germline lookup yields CDR1 MGHDK and CDR2 SYGVNS. CDR3 length equals 16 residues. Deletions cut 5 bases from V and 3 bases from J, with 19 bases between. CDR3 nucleotides: TGTGCCAGCAGTCAGCACCCCAGCCGGGCCTACTATGGCTACACCTTC. Amino acid sequence: CASSQHPSRAYYGYTF.

This chain connects TRBV5-4 to TRBJ1-4, with 12 nucleotides matching TRBD1. The CDR3 is made up of 15 amino acids. The V and J ends lost 5 bases and 10 bases, in that order; junction bases with no gene match: 9. From germline, CDR1 is SGHNT and CDR2 YYREEE (reference sequence). The CDR3 is CASRRAGTGGGKLFF. The CDR3, as DNA: TGTGCCAGCAGACGCGCCGGGACAGGGGGCGGAAAACTGTTTTTT.

The chain links TRBV7-8 to TRBJ2-5; D is tentatively TRBD1 or TRBD2 (7 bases each). Deletions cut 4 bases from V and 6 bases from J, with 18 bases between. The CDR3 has 15 amino acids. The germline V gene has CDR1 SGHVS and CDR2 FQNEAQ. CDR3 protein: CASSSEGAREKTQYF. The DNA of the CDR3 is TGTGCCAGCAGCTCGGAGGGGGCGCGGGAGAAGACCCAGTACTTC.

This clone has only one observation. The J gene is TRBJ2-7, the V gene TRBV5-1; TRBD2 matches at 8 bases. Germline CDR1 and CDR2: SGHRS and YFSETQ. The J segment lost 5 bases and the V segment lost 5 bases, leaving 12 bases of the junction unmatched. This CDR3 is 15 amino acids long. The CDR3 coding sequence is TGCGCCAGCAGACCGGGGGGGCAGCCCCTCCACGAGCAGTACTTC. Protein: CASRPGGQPLHEQYF.

V and J are TRBV28 and TRBJ1-4; maybe TRBD1 (6 bases). Trimming shortened V by 8 bases and J by 6 bases, and 16 bases separated the two germline ends. The CDR3 has 14 residues. CDR1 MDHEN and CDR2 SYDVKM come from the germline V gene. The CDR3 here is CASSSGGQDEKLFF. The CDR3 DNA sequence: TGTGCCAGCTCCTCGGGGGGGCAGGATGAAAAACTGTTTTTT.

This chain uses TRBV2 with TRBJ2-1; TRBD2 matches 13 bases. Germline V gene lookup returns CDR1 SNHLY and CDR2 FYNNEI. CDR3 length: 15 residues. V shed 6 bases, J shed 5 bases, and the junction held 4 bases outside the gene matches. CDR3 loop: CASSPGLAGDNEQFF. The CDR3 bases are TGTGCCAGCAGCCCCGGACTAGCGGGAGACAATGAGCAGTTCTTC.

V usage is TRBV2 and J usage is TRBJ2-7, with no clear D. CDR1 is SNHLY and CDR2 is FYNNEI in the germline V gene. This CDR3 region has 14 residues. Between the trimmed V and J ends, which lost 5 bases and 2 bases, there was a span of 13 bases. The CDR3 DNA reads as TGTGCCAGCAGTCTACAAGAAACAACCTACGAGCAGTACTTC. Protein: CASSLQETTYEQYF.

The chain couples TRBV5-1 to TRBJ2-7; D unclear. This CDR3 has 14 amino acids. Trimming stripped 1 base from V and 6 bases from J, with 14 bases between. CDR1 and CDR2 from the germline V gene are SGHRS and YFSETQ. The CDR3 DNA is TGCGCCAGCAGCTTGCGTCGAGGTCCCCTCGAGCAGTACTTC. Encoded protein: CASSLRRGPLEQYF.

This chain uses TRBV18 with TRBJ2-1; a possible D gene is TRBD1 (6 bases). Germline loops: CDR1 KGHSH, CDR2 LQKENI. CDR3 length: 14 amino acids. V was clipped by 5 bases and J by 2 bases, with 10 bases between them. Written as DNA, the CDR3 is TGTGCCAGCTCATCAGGGGTCGCCTACAATGAGCAGTTCTTC. Protein sequence: CASSSGVAYNEQFF. Based on the CDR3 plus reference TRBV18 and TRBJ2-1, the full variable domain is NAGVMQNPRHLVRRRGQEARLRCSPMKGHSHVYWYRQLPEEGLKFMVYLQKENIIDESGMPKERFSAEFPKEGPSILRIQQVVRGDSAAYFCASSSGVAYNEQFFGPGTRLTVL.

The chain uses TRBV11-3 and TRBJ2-2, with D possibly TRBD1 on 6 matching bases. The CDR3 covers 14 residues. Germline V CDR1 and CDR2: SGHNT, YENEEA. Trimming took 5 bases from V and 2 from J, leaving 9 bases between them. The CDR3 nucleotides are TGTGCCAGCAGCATACAGGGAAACACCGGGGAGCTGTTTTTT. Translation: CASSIQGNTGELFF.

The chain couples TRBV7-2 to TRBJ2-3; TRBD2 matches 9 bases. Germline loops: CDR1 SGHTA, CDR2 FQGNSA. The CDR3 covers 15 residues. V lost 5 bases to trimming and J lost 5 bases; unmatched junction nucleotides: 8. The CDR3 sequence: CASSRAAGGQDTQYF. The CDR3 nucleotides are TGTGCCAGCAGCCGCGCGGCGGGAGGGCAAGATACGCAGTATTTT.

The chain couples TRBV5-8 to TRBJ1-3; D unresolved. CDR1 SGHTS and CDR2 YDEGEE come from the germline V gene. The V end was cut by 0 bases, the J end by 0 bases, with 10 bases between. The CDR3 is 16 residues long. The CDR3 DNA sequence: TGTGCCAGCAGCTTGGTAGAATTCCTCTCTGGAAACACCATATATTTT. Its translation is CASSLVEFLSGNTIYF.

V gene TRBV19 combines with J gene TRBJ2-1; no clear D gene. The CDR3 has 12 residues. Trimming took 3 bases from V and 5 from J, leaving 5 bases between them. CDR1 and CDR2 (germline): LNHDA, SQIVND (reference sequence). This chain's CDR3 is CASSIEDNEQFF. The CDR3 DNA reads TGTGCCAGTAGTATTGAGGACAATGAGCAGTTCTTC. The full variable domain, in which reference TRBV19 and TRBJ2-1 provide the parts outside the CDR3, is DGGITQSPKYLFRKEGQNVTLSCEQNLNHDAMYWYRQDPGQGLRLIYYSQIVNDFQKGDIAEGYSVSREKKESFPLTVTSAQKNPTAFYLCASSIEDNEQFFGPGTRLTVL.

The rearrangement links TRBV5-1 to TRBJ2-7, with D perhaps TRBD1 (6 bases). Per the germline V gene, CDR1 is SGHRS and CDR2 is YFSETQ. V shed 2 bases and J shed 2 bases, with 11 bases lying between them. The CDR3 covers 14 residues. The CDR3 sequence: CASSLQGKAYEQYF. CDR3 DNA: TGCGCCAGCAGCTTACAGGGAAAGGCCTACGAGCAGTACTTC. The entire variable domain, with the rest obtained from reference TRBV5-1 and TRBJ2-7, is as follows: KAGVTQTPRYLIKTRGQQVTLSCSPISGHRSVSWYQQTPGQGLQFLFEYFSETQRNKGNFPGRFSGRQFSNSRSEMNVSTLELGDSALYLCASSLQGKAYEQYFGPGTRLTVT.

This clone showed up just once. The V gene is TRBV19, the J gene TRBJ1-6; D possibly corresponds to TRBD1 (5 bases). Germline V CDR1 and CDR2: LNHDA, SQIVND (reference sequence). Trimming removed 8 bases at V and 7 bases at J, with 12 bases between. The CDR3 is 13 residues long. The CDR3 here is CASSMGVNSPLHF. The CDR3 region has the DNA TGTGCCAGTTCCATGGGGGTAAATTCACCCCTCCACTTT.

The rearrangement links TRBV19 to TRBJ1-5; D is uncertain. The CDR3 contains 14 residues. CDR1 is LNHDA and CDR2 is SQIVND in the germline V gene (reference sequence). With 3 bases removed from V and 3 bases from J, the gap between germline ends came to 9 bases. CDR3 sequence: CASSMAQPNQPQHF. The CDR3, as DNA: TGTGCCAGTAGTATGGCGCAGCCCAATCAGCCCCAGCATTTT.

The CDR3 bases are TGCGCCAGCAGCTTGGGGGAAGGGAATTCACCCCTCCACTTT. Its translation is CASSLGEGNSPLHF. The chain links TRBV5-1 to TRBJ1-6; D ambiguous. The CDR3 is made up of 14 amino acids. CDR1 SGHRS and CDR2 YFSETQ come from the germline V gene. Trimming took off 0 bases at V and 7 bases at J, with 8 bases between the two ends.

The CDR3 nucleotides are TGTGCCAGCACGACCAGGACAGGGATGGCAGATACGCAGTATTTT. Translation: CASTTRTGMADTQYF. V is TRBV5-4 and J is TRBJ2-3; TRBD1 matches 8 bases. CDR3 length equals 15 residues. The V gene end was trimmed by 6 bases and the J gene end by 4 bases; junction bases not matched to a gene: 10. Per germline, CDR1 SGHNT and CDR2 YYREEE (reference sequence).

V is TRBV5-8 and J is TRBJ2-1; 7 positions match TRBD2. The CDR3 sequence is 16 residues long. V lost 4 bases, J lost 8 bases, and 15 bases stayed unmatched. Germline V gene lookup returns CDR1 SGHTS and CDR2 YDEGEE. CDR3 amino acids: CASSNRAGLKFDEQFF. The CDR3 nucleotides are TGTGCCAGCAGCAATCGAGCGGGACTTAAGTTCGATGAGCAGTTCTTC.

The V call is TRBV7-2, the J call TRBJ2-3; 7 nucleotides match TRBD2. This CDR3 comprises 16 residues. Germline trimming cut 5 bases from V and 0 bases from J; bases unmatched to any gene: 8. Germline loops: CDR1 SGHTA, CDR2 FQGNSA. The CDR3 region is CASSQMSGISTDTQYF. The CDR3 DNA reads TGTGCCAGCAGCCAAATGAGCGGGATTAGCACAGATACGCAGTATTTT.

The genes are TRBV5-1 and TRBJ2-2, with D possibly matching TRBD1 (5 bases). Trimming pared 1 base from V and 0 bases from J, leaving 7 bases between. CDR3 length equals 15 residues. In germline, CDR1 is SGHRS, CDR2 YFSETQ. CDR3 in amino acids: CASSLWTPNTGELFF. The CDR3 DNA reads as TGCGCCAGCAGCTTGTGGACACCGAACACCGGGGAGCTGTTTTTT.

This clone was seen more than once but under ten times. The rearrangement joins TRBV9 to TRBJ2-7; D is possibly TRBD1 (6 bases). Germline V CDR1 and CDR2: SGDLS, YYNGEE. The CDR3 covers 14 residues. V lost 4 bases and J lost 3, with 14 bases in between. The CDR3 DNA is TGTGCCAGCAGCAGAGGAGGACAGAACTACGAGCAGTACTTC. This sequence encodes CASSRGGQNYEQYF.

This clone has a single count. The chain joins TRBV18 to TRBJ1-1; 9 nucleotides agree with TRBD1. Per the germline V gene, CDR1 is KGHSH and CDR2 is LQKENI. The V segment lost 3 bases and the J segment 1 base; nucleotides outside the gene matches: 3. The length of the CDR3 is 15 residues. CDR3 loop: CASSPSGQGNTEAFF. In DNA, the CDR3 is TGTGCCAGCTCACCTTCGGGACAGGGGAACACTGAAGCTTTCTTT.

J is TRBJ2-7 and V is TRBV30; TRBD1 matches 7 bases. Per germline, CDR1 GTSNPN and CDR2 SVGIG (reference sequence). The V segment lost 7 bases and the J segment 2 bases; nucleotides outside the gene matches: 5. CDR3 length equals 12 residues. The CDR3 region is CAYTGTAYEQYF. CDR3 bases: TGTGCCTACACCGGGACAGCCTACGAGCAGTACTTC.